The 14 T cell receptor beta chains presented below share a single source sample, sequenced in a study of control samples from healthy donors and cancer patients. TCRdb's copy holds only in-frame clones and misses some; the assay was immunoSEQ multiplex PCR. This table has around 74,000 clones, 85% to 95% appearing once. Sequenced material: blood. Every receptor here comes from a woman in her fifties or sixties in good health.

The V and J genes are TRBV10-3 and TRBJ1-3; a possible D gene is TRBD1 (5 bases). Trimming stripped 10 bases from V and 0 bases from J, with 16 bases between. Germline loops: CDR1 ENHRY, CDR2 SYGVKD. This CDR3 region has 15 residues. The CDR3 spells CATNLQEHSGNTIYF. As DNA, the CDR3 is TGTGCCACCAACCTACAGGAACACTCTGGAAACACCATATATTTT.

This sequence joins TRBV3-1 (or the pseudogene TRBV3-2) and TRBJ2-1; 11 bases align to TRBD1. The CDR3 runs to 17 residues. Germline CDR1 reads LGHDT; CDR2 reads YNNKEL (reference sequence). Germline trimming cut 3 bases from V and 5 bases from J; bases unmatched to any gene: 9. The CDR3 region is CASSHSWGTGGNNEQFF. The CDR3 coding sequence is TGTGCCAGCAGCCACTCCTGGGGGACAGGGGGGAACAATGAGCAGTTCTTC.

The chain uses TRBV5-6 and TRBJ2-5, with 9 bases lining up with TRBD2. The V gene's germline CDR1 is SGHDT and CDR2 YYEEEE. The CDR3 is 17 residues long. The V gene end was trimmed by 4 bases and the J gene end by 5 bases; junction bases not matched to a gene: 15. CDR3 sequence: CASSRSFSSGMGETQYF. CDR3 coding DNA: TGTGCCAGCAGCCGGTCCTTTTCTAGCGGGATGGGGGAGACCCAGTACTTC.

The chain has TRBV6-5 and TRBJ2-7, with a weak D call TRBD1 (5 bases). V was clipped by 4 bases and J by 2 bases, with 6 bases between them. This CDR3 has 12 amino acids. CDR1 and CDR2 (germline): MNHEY, SVGAGI. CDR3 bases: TGTGCCAGCAGTTCAGGGACCTACGAGCAGTACTTC. It encodes CASSSGTYEQYF.

This clone has just one count. The gene calls are TRBV2 and TRBJ1-4; TRBD1 matches 8 bases. V lost 5 bases and J lost 17; bases outside the gene matches: 7. The V gene's germline CDR1 is SNHLY and CDR2 FYNNEI. The CDR3 spans 11 residues. CDR3 sequence: CASSLTGAAFF. CDR3 nucleotide sequence: TGTGCCAGCAGTCTGACAGGGGCGGCATTTTTT.

This clone was counted a single time. The rearrangement joins TRBV6-2 or TRBV6-3 to TRBJ1-1; D gene ambiguous. The CDR3 runs 12 residues. The V end lost 5 bases, the J end lost 0 bases, and 4 bases lay between the germline ends. The germline gives CDR1 MNHEY, CDR2 SVGEGT. The CDR3 spells CASSQLNTEAFF. The CDR3 DNA reads as TGTGCCAGCAGTCAGCTGAACACTGAAGCTTTCTTT.

The chain has TRBV11-3 and TRBJ2-7; D is undetermined. The CDR3 is made up of 13 amino acids. V was trimmed by 3 bases and J by 5 bases, leaving 11 bases between them. Looked up from germline, CDR1 is SGHNT and CDR2 is YENEEA. The CDR3: CASSFLGSHEQYF. Written as DNA, the CDR3 is TGTGCCAGCAGCTTTCTGGGTTCCCACGAGCAGTACTTC.

V usage is TRBV4-1 and J usage is TRBJ2-5, with 9 bases that match TRBD1. The V segment lost 4 bases and the J segment 4 bases; nucleotides outside the gene matches: 1. This CDR3 contains 13 residues. CDR1 is MGHRA and CDR2 is YSYEKL in the germline V gene. The CDR3 nucleotides read TGCGCCAGCAGCCTGACAGGGGGAGAGACCCAGTACTTC. This encodes CASSLTGGETQYF.

V is TRBV6-6 and J is TRBJ2-7; no clear D gene. Germline CDR1 reads MNHNY; CDR2 reads SVGAGI (reference sequence). The CDR3 spans 13 residues. Trimming stripped 8 bases from V and 9 bases from J, with 20 bases between. CDR3 nucleotide sequence: TGTGCCAGCGGAGCGCGTCTGGGGTCTGGGCAGTACTTC. Its translation: CASGARLGSGQYF.

The chain uses TRBV10-3 and TRBJ2-3; 7 nucleotides line up with TRBD2. With 10 bases clipped from V and 3 bases from J, the junction kept 7 bases outside the gene matches. CDR3 size: 13 residues. Germline CDR1 reads ENHRY; CDR2 reads SYGVKD. In DNA form, the CDR3 reads TGTGCCACCCAAGCCGGGGGGACAGATACGCAGTATTTT. This translates into CATQAGGTDTQYF.

The genes are TRBV15 and TRBJ1-1; TRBD1 matches 10 bases. Trimming removed 3 bases from V and 6 bases from J; junction bases left unmatched: 7. The CDR3 extends over 15 amino acids. The germline V gene encodes CDR1 LNHNV and CDR2 YYDKDF (reference sequence). CDR3 loop: CATSSSDRGIPEAFF. For the CDR3, the DNA is TGTGCCACCAGCAGTTCGGACAGGGGGATACCTGAAGCTTTCTTT. The whole variable domain, filled in from reference TRBV15 and TRBJ1-1, reads DAMVIQNPRYQVTQFGKPVTLSCSQTLNHNVMYWYQQKSSQAPKLLFHYYDKDFNNEADTPDNFQSRRPNTSFCFLDIRSPGLGDTAMYLCATSSSDRGIPEAFFGQGTRLTVV.

The V gene is TRBV5-1, the J gene TRBJ1-1; no definite D call. The CDR3 is made up of 14 amino acids. Germline-derived CDR1 and CDR2 are SGHRS and YFSETQ. Deletions cut 0 bases from V and 1 base from J, with 7 bases between. The chain's CDR3 is CASSLAPPNTEAFF. The DNA for the CDR3 is TGCGCCAGCAGCTTGGCGCCCCCGAACACTGAAGCTTTCTTT.

The chain combines TRBV6-5 with TRBJ1-4; no reliable D call. CDR1 is MNHEY and CDR2 is SVGAGI in the germline V gene. The CDR3 totals 13 residues. The germline V and J ends were trimmed by 5 bases and 8 bases, with 12 bases remaining between them. CDR3 loop: CASSRVRLEKLFF. The CDR3 nucleotides are TGTGCCAGCAGTCGGGTGCGCTTAGAAAAACTGTTTTTT.

The genes are TRBV7-2 and TRBJ2-5; TRBD1 aligns across 10 bases. This CDR3 is 13 amino acids long. Trimming at V came to 5 bases and at J to 7 bases, leaving 4 bases not matched to a gene. The germline CDR1 and CDR2 sequences are SGHTA and FQGNSA. The DNA for the CDR3 is TGTGCCAGCAGCCGACAGGGGGCGGTGACCCAGTACTTC. Protein: CASSRQGAVTQYF. Looking up the rest from reference TRBV7-2 and TRBJ2-5 gives the full variable domain: GAGVSQSPSNKVTEKGKDVELRCDPISGHTALYWYRQSLGQGLEFLIYFQGNSAPDKSGLPSDRFSAERTGGSVSTLTIQRTQQEDSAVYLCASSRQGAVTQYFGPGTRLLVL.